The rows below give T cell receptor beta chains drawn from one sample of a study of OX40 agonist ivuxolimab in advanced cancers. Some clones are missing from TCRdb's copy, which holds only in-frame ones; the method was immunoSEQ multiplex PCR. The sample has 6,500 to 7,000 clones; around 78% are singletons. The source material was CD4+ or CD8+ T cells sorted from blood, sampled in a trial of the OX40 agonist ivuxolimab. These receptors were obtained from an adult with an advanced solid tumor such as melanoma, head and neck, liver or kidney cancer. Each CDR3 is given with its conserved first and last residue. Each record gives: V gene, D gene, J gene, clone size, CDR3 DNA, CDR3 protein. D genes are given only for firm matches. The size of a clone is reported for some rows only, either as once, few or many, or as a class for expanded clones.

v_call: TRBV11-3; d_call: TRBD2; j_call: TRBJ2-1; clone_size: NA; cdr3_nt: TGTGCCAGCAGCTTAGCTAGCGGGGGTGAATCCTACAATGAGCAGTTCTTC; cdr3_aa: CASSLASGGESYNEQFF
v_call: TRBV4-1; d_call: TRBD2; j_call: TRBJ2-3; clone_size: NA; cdr3_nt: TGCGCCAGCAGCCAAGGGCCTCCGGGACTAGCGTCTCCCACAGATACGCAGTATTTT; cdr3_aa: CASSQGPPGLASPTDTQYF
v_call: TRBV4-2; d_call: NA; j_call: TRBJ1-1; clone_size: NA; cdr3_nt: TGTGCCAGCACCCCGGAAGGTCTGGAAGCTTTCTTT; cdr3_aa: CASTPEGLEAFF
v_call: TRBV7-8; d_call: NA; j_call: TRBJ2-7; clone_size: NA; cdr3_nt: TGTGCCAGCAGCTTAGTAAGTTACGAGCAGTACTTC; cdr3_aa: CASSLVSYEQYF
v_call: TRBV19; d_call: TRBD2; j_call: TRBJ2-1; clone_size: few; cdr3_nt: TGTGCCAGTAGTACCGAAGATAGCGGGGGGCCCCACAATGAGCAGTTCTTC; cdr3_aa: CASSTEDSGGPHNEQFF
v_call: TRBV7-3; d_call: NA; j_call: TRBJ2-6; clone_size: NA; cdr3_nt: TGTGCCAGCAGCTTAGAGAGCTCTGGGGCCAACGTCCTGACTTTC; cdr3_aa: CASSLESSGANVLTF
v_call: TRBV7-9; d_call: TRBD2; j_call: TRBJ2-7; clone_size: NA; cdr3_nt: TGTGCCAGCAGCCCCGAGCGGGGGGGCCGACCCGAGCAGTACTTC; cdr3_aa: CASSPERGGRPEQYF
v_call: TRBV7-9; d_call: NA; j_call: TRBJ2-1; clone_size: NA; cdr3_nt: TGTGCCAGCAGCTCAGCATCGGGGGCGACCTACAATGAGCAGTTCTTC; cdr3_aa: CASSSASGATYNEQFF
v_call: TRBV4-1; d_call: TRBD2; j_call: TRBJ2-7; clone_size: once; cdr3_nt: TGCGCCAGCAGCCAAGGAGGACTAGCGGGAGCTTACGAGCAGTACTTC; cdr3_aa: CASSQGGLAGAYEQYF
v_call: TRBV6-5; d_call: NA; j_call: TRBJ1-5; clone_size: NA; cdr3_nt: TGTGCCAGCAGTTTGCAGTATAGCAATCAGCCCCAGCATTTT; cdr3_aa: CASSLQYSNQPQHF
v_call: TRBV27; d_call: NA; j_call: TRBJ2-7; clone_size: NA; cdr3_nt: TGTGCCAGCAGTTTCGAGGGGGGGTCCTACGAGCAGTACTTC; cdr3_aa: CASSFEGGSYEQYF
v_call: TRBV7-8; d_call: NA; j_call: TRBJ2-7; clone_size: once; cdr3_nt: TGTGCCAGCAGCTTGCATCAGGGCCCTTCCTACGAGCAGTACTTC; cdr3_aa: CASSLHQGPSYEQYF
v_call: TRBV4-1; d_call: TRBD2; j_call: TRBJ2-5; clone_size: NA; cdr3_nt: TGCGCCAGCAGCCAAGAGCTAGCGGGGGGGGCTGAGACCCAGTACTTC; cdr3_aa: CASSQELAGGAETQYF
v_call: TRBV5-1; d_call: NA; j_call: TRBJ2-1; clone_size: NA; cdr3_nt: TGCGCCAGCAGCTTGTCGACGGACAATGAGCAGTTCTTC; cdr3_aa: CASSLSTDNEQFF
v_call: TRBV29-1; d_call: NA; j_call: TRBJ1-1; clone_size: NA; cdr3_nt: TGCAGCGTTGAACACAAAGCTGGCGCTTTCTTT; cdr3_aa: CSVEHKAGAFF
v_call: TRBV7-7; d_call: TRBD2; j_call: TRBJ2-5; clone_size: NA; cdr3_nt: TGTGCTAGCAGCTCCCGGACTAGCGGCCAAGAGACCCAGTACTTC; cdr3_aa: CASSSRTSGQETQYF
v_call: TRBV19; d_call: NA; j_call: TRBJ1-2; clone_size: large; cdr3_nt: TGTGCCAGTAGAATGGAAGTTAACTATGGCTACACCTTC; cdr3_aa: CASRMEVNYGYTF
v_call: TRBV2; d_call: TRBD2; j_call: TRBJ2-2; clone_size: NA; cdr3_nt: TGTGCCAGCAATCCAGTGGGGAGGGGTTCCGGGGAGCTGTTTTTT; cdr3_aa: CASNPVGRGSGELFF
v_call: TRBV7-8; d_call: NA; j_call: TRBJ2-7; clone_size: few; cdr3_nt: TGTGCCAGCAGCATGGACAGCTCCTACGAGCAGTACTTC; cdr3_aa: CASSMDSSYEQYF
v_call: TRBV7-9; d_call: NA; j_call: TRBJ2-3; clone_size: NA; cdr3_nt: TGTGCCAGCAGCGGCCTTGATCGGCTGGCGCAGTATTTT; cdr3_aa: CASSGLDRLAQYF
v_call: TRBV7-9; d_call: NA; j_call: TRBJ2-6; clone_size: NA; cdr3_nt: TGTGCCAGCAGCTTAACTTCCGCACTCTGGGCCAACGTCCTGACTTTC; cdr3_aa: CASSLTSALWANVLTF
v_call: TRBV7-8; d_call: NA; j_call: TRBJ2-1; clone_size: NA; cdr3_nt: TGTGCCAGCAGCTCCACTTGGGAGCAGTTCTTC; cdr3_aa: CASSSTWEQFF
v_call: TRBV10-3; d_call: NA; j_call: TRBJ1-5; clone_size: NA; cdr3_nt: TGTGCCATCAGTGAGTCAGGGGGGAAGAATCAGCCCCAGCATTTT; cdr3_aa: CAISESGGKNQPQHF
v_call: TRBV9; d_call: TRBD1; j_call: TRBJ2-7; clone_size: NA; cdr3_nt: TGTGCCAGCAGTCCCCGGGACAGCAGTCACGAGCAGTACTTC; cdr3_aa: CASSPRDSSHEQYF
v_call: TRBV4-1; d_call: TRBD1; j_call: TRBJ2-7; clone_size: NA; cdr3_nt: TGCGCCAGCAGCCAAGGACAGGGGGGAACCTACGAGCAGTACTTC; cdr3_aa: CASSQGQGGTYEQYF
v_call: TRBV27; d_call: TRBD1; j_call: TRBJ2-7; clone_size: NA; cdr3_nt: TGTGCCAGCAGTCTCCGGACAGGTATAGGCTACGAGCAGTACTTC; cdr3_aa: CASSLRTGIGYEQYF
v_call: TRBV4-1; d_call: NA; j_call: TRBJ1-5; clone_size: once; cdr3_nt: TGCGCCAGCAGCCAAGACGTAGGCAGGGCTCAGCCCCAGCATTTT; cdr3_aa: CASSQDVGRAQPQHF
v_call: TRBV27; d_call: TRBD2; j_call: TRBJ2-1; clone_size: NA; cdr3_nt: TGTGCCAGCAGTCTCACTAGCGGGGGCCATGAGCAGTTCTTC; cdr3_aa: CASSLTSGGHEQFF
v_call: TRBV7-9; d_call: NA; j_call: TRBJ1-3; clone_size: NA; cdr3_nt: TGTGCCAGCAGCCCCTCGGGGTCTTACTCTGGAAACACCATATATTTT; cdr3_aa: CASSPSGSYSGNTIYF